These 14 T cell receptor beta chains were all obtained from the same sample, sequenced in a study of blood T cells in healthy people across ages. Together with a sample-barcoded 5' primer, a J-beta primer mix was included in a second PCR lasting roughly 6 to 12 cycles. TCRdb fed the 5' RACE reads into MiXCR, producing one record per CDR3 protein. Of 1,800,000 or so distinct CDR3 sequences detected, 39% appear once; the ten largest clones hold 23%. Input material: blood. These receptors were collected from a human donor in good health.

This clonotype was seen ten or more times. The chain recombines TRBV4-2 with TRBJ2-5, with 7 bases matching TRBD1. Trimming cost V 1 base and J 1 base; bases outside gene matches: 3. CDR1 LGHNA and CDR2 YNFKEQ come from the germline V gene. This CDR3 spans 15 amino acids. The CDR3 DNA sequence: TGTGCCAGCAGCCAAGTTAAGGGGGCCCAAGAGACCCAGTACTTC. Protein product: CASSQVKGAQETQYF.

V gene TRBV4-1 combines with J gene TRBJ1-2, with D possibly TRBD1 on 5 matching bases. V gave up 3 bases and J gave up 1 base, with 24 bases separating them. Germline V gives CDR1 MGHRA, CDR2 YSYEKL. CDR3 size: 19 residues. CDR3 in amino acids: CASSHGISSAGQINYGYTF. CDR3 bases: TGCGCCAGCAGCCATGGAATCTCAAGTGCCGGACAAATTAACTATGGCTACACCTTC.

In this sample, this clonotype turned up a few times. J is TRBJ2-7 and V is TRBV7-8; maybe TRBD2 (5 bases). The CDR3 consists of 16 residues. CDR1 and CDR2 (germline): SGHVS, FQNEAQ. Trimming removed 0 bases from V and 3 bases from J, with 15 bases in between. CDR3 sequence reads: CASSLAFAREGYEQYF. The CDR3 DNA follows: TGTGCCAGCAGCTTAGCGTTTGCCCGAGAGGGCTACGAGCAGTACTTC.

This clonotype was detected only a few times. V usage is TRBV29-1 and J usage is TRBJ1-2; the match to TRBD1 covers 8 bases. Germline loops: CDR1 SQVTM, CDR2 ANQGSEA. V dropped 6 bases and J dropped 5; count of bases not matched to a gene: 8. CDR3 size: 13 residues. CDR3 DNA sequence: TGCAGCGTACTAGGACAGGGAGGATATGGCTACACCTTC. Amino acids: CSVLGQGGYGYTF.

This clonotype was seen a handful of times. CDR3 sequence (DNA): TGTGCCAGCAGTTATATTATAATCGGGGGGGCGCCGAGTGAGCAGTTCTTC. As protein: CASSYIIIGGAPSEQFF. The chain couples TRBV6-5 to TRBJ2-1; 8 bases line up with TRBD2. CDR1 is MNHEY, CDR2 SVGAGI, per germline. CDR3 length equals 17 residues. Losses at the gene ends were 3 bases for V and 9 bases for J; bases not matched to a gene: 16.

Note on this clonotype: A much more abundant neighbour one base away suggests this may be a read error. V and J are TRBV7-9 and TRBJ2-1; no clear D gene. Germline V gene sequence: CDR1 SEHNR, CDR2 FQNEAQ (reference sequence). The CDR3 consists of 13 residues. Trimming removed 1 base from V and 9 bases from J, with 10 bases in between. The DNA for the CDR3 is TGTGCCAGCAGCTTAGGAGCTGACATTGAGCAGTTCTTC. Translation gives CASSLGADIEQFF. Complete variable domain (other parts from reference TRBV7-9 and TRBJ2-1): DTGVSQNPRHKITKRGQNVTFRCDPISEHNRLYWYRQTLGQGPEFLTYFQNEAQLEKSRLLSDRFSAERPKGSFSTLEIQRTEQGDSAMYLCASSLGADIEQFFGPGTRLTVL.

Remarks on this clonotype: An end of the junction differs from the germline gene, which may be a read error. The CDR3 protein is CTSSVFPGPSVEQYF. The CDR3 DNA reads TGTACCAGCAGCGTCTTTCCCGGTCCTTCGGTCGAGCAGTACTTC. The chain is built from TRBV9 and TRBJ2-5; no definite D call. With the DNA end fitting TRBJ2-7 better, the J assignment may be wrong. Germline lookup yields CDR1 SGDLS and CDR2 YYNGEE. The CDR3 has 15 residues.

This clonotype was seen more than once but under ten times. CDR3 loop: CASSLDGSAGLSTDTQYF. The CDR3 DNA is TGCGCCAGCAGCTTGGATGGCTCCGCGGGGTTGAGCACAGATACGCAGTATTTT. The chain has TRBV5-1 and TRBJ2-3, with D possibly matching TRBD2 (6 bases). V dropped 0 bases and J dropped 0 bases, with 17 bases sitting between them. The germline gives CDR1 SGHRS, CDR2 YFSETQ. This CDR3 has 18 amino acids.

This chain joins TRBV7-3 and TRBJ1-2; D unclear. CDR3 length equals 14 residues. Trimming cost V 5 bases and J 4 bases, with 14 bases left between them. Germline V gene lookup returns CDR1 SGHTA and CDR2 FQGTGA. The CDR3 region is CASSPRAGSYGYTF. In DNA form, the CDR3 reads TGTGCCAGCAGCCCACGGGCAGGTAGCTATGGCTACACCTTC.

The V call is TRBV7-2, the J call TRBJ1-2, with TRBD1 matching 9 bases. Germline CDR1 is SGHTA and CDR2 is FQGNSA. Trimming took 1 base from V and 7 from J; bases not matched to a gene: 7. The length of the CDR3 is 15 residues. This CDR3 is CASSLDWTGEFGYTF. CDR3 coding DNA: TGTGCCAGCAGCTTAGATTGGACAGGGGAATTTGGCTACACCTTC.

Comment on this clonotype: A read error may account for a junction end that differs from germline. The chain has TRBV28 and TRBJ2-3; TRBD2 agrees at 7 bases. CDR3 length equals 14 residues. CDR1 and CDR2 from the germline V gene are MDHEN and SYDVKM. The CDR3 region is CASSLAALTDTRYF. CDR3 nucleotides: TGTGCCAGCAGTCTAGCGGCTCTGACAGATACGCGGTATTTT. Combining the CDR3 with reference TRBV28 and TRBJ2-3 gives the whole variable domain DVKVTQSSRYLVKRTGEKVFLECVQDMDHENMFWYRQDPGLGLRLIYFSYDVKMKEKGDIPEGYSVSREKKERFSLILESASTNQTSMYLCASSLAALTDTRYFGPGTRLTVL.

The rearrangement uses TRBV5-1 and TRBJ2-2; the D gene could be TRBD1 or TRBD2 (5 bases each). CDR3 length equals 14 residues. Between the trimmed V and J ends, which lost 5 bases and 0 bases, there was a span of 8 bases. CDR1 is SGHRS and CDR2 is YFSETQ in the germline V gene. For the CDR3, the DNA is TGCGCCAGCAGTGGGGGAACGAACACCGGGGAGCTGTTTTTT. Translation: CASSGGTNTGELFF.

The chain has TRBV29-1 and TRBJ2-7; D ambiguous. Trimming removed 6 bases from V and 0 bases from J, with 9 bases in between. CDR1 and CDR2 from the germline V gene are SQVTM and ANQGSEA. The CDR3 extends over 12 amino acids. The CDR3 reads CSVTLSSYEQYF. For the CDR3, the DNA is TGCAGCGTAACACTAAGCTCCTACGAGCAGTACTTC.

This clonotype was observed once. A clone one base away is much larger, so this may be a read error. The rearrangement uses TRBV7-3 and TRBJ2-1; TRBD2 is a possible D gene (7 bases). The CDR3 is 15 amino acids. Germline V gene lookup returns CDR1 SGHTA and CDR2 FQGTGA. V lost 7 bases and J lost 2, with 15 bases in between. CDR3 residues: CASTPLGGAYNEQFF. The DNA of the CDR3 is TGTGCCAGCACCCCCTTAGGGGGGGCCTACAATGAGCAGTTCTTC.